A selection of T cell receptor beta chains follows, all from one sample in a study of graft-versus-host responses after intestinal transplantation. These receptors' targets are unknown. Profiled with immunoSEQ multiplex PCR; TCRdb holds only in-frame clones, not every one. The sample yields tens of thousands of clones, around 96% seen once. This specimen was unstimulated CD8+ T cells sorted from spleen or lymph node cells, taken before transplant. These TCRs come from a human donor who was the organ donor for an intestinal transplant. Both conserved end residues are part of each CDR3.

J	V	CDR3
TRBJ2-7	TRBV27	CASSFPGTEQYF
TRBJ1-1	TRBV7-3	CASSLTGTAEAFF
TRBJ2-7	TRBV2	CARGDRGTEQYF
TRBJ2-1	TRBV27	CASSPRGAYYNEQFF
TRBJ1-1	TRBV29-1	CSVCAPRGEGTEAFF
TRBJ1-1	TRBV7-9	CASSHGDRLNTEAFF
TRBJ2-7	TRBV28	CASSFPGQKYEQYF
TRBJ2-6	TRBV4-2	CASSQESGSGANVLTF
TRBJ2-3	TRBV12-2	CASRLGPKDIYNPQYF
TRBJ2-3	TRBV7-8	CASSSRLLTDTQYF
TRBJ2-2	TRBV28	CASSLFTQRGTANTGELFF
TRBJ2-2	TRBV27	CASSLQGGGELFF
TRBJ2-3	TRBV7-2	CASSLEGASTDTQYF
TRBJ1-1	TRBV4-3	CASSPIMSGEAFF
TRBJ2-5	TRBV5-6	CASSFGSSAETQYF
TRBJ2-2	TRBV30	CAWSVLDPLGELFF
TRBJ2-1	TRBV19	CASSIQDFPYNEQFF
TRBJ1-1	TRBV27	CASSSGQAVEAFF
TRBJ1-2	TRBV29-1	CSVETWFGTGDNYGYTF
TRBJ1-1	TRBV4-1	CASSQNLGRTEAFF
TRBJ2-7	TRBV10-3	CATERQGDGEQYF
TRBJ2-2	TRBV9	CASSVDGGPNTGELFF
TRBJ1-1	TRBV15	CATSSWTGNTEAFF
TRBJ2-5	TRBV15	CATSRVWRQGYAGETQYF
TRBJ2-7	TRBV4-1	CASSQHPGTSSYEQYF
TRBJ1-5	TRBV6-5	CASSYSGQGDQPQHF
TRBJ2-5	TRBV6-5	CASSEDPRETQYF
TRBJ1-5	TRBV4-3	CASSQDRFQGHQPQHF
TRBJ1-2	TRBV7-9	CASSFAGASNYGYTF
TRBJ2-7	TRBV4-3	CASSQTGRWDYEQYF
TRBJ1-4	TRBV5-8	CASSLSPLGYEKLFF
TRBJ1-3	TRBV7-9	CASSLAAGNTIYF
TRBJ1-2	TRBV9	CASSVRQGGIEGYTF
TRBJ2-2	TRBV5-4	CASSLLPNTGELFF
TRBJ2-7	TRBV5-6	CASSFSPRFSGASSYEQYF
TRBJ1-1	TRBV15	CATSSPRGGGHYAVLAFF
TRBJ1-2	TRBV12-5	CASGDRERNSYGYTF
TRBJ2-3	TRBV19	CASSGGGTDTQYF
TRBJ2-7	TRBV19	CASSTRTGINEQYF
TRBJ1-2	TRBV7-9	CASTSSGTDGYTF
TRBJ1-2	TRBV9	CASSVNRGQGLGGYTF
TRBJ1-1	TRBV6-5	CASSETTEAFF
TRBJ2-7	TRBV18	CASSITRDRSYEQYF
TRBJ1-1	TRBV27	CASPRTGGKGTEAFF
TRBJ1-3	TRBV10-3	CAISGKWDSPTHNSGNTIYF
TRBJ1-1	TRBV5-8	CASSPRIAGDTEAFF
TRBJ2-7	TRBV7-9	CASSPGGEWPAYEQYF
TRBJ1-2	TRBV4-1	CASSLRLGDGGYTF
TRBJ2-7	TRBV29-1	CSVEIPKYRGLYYEQYF
TRBJ1-2	TRBV6-6	CASSYGRFYGYTF
TRBJ2-7	TRBV9	CASSEVSYEQYF
TRBJ2-7	TRBV6-1	CASSAPGQGAYEQYF
TRBJ1-1	TRBV7-9	CASSLQVDRVPEAFF
TRBJ1-5	TRBV5-4	CASSLVRGGQTRDQPQHF